A single sample is the source of the 9 T cell receptor beta chains below, sequenced in a study of shared clonotypes between healthy human individuals. Naive CD8 populations comprised CD45RO-negative cells positively selected for CCR7, excluding terminally differentiated effector memory CD45RA+ cells. Some clones are missing from TCRdb's copy, which holds only in-frame ones; the method was immunoSEQ multiplex PCR. The sample lists roughly 2,000,000 clones, just under 95% occurring once. The sequenced material came from naive CD8+ T cells sorted from blood. The receptors derive from a man aged 18 to 29 in good health.

The chain links TRBV2 to TRBJ2-3; D is uncertain. CDR3 length: 13 residues. In germline, CDR1 is SNHLY, CDR2 FYNNEI. V lost 7 bases and J 3 bases, leaving 11 bases between the germline ends. DNA of the CDR3: TGTGCCAGCATACCGGTCGCAACAGATACGCAGTATTTT. This gives the protein CASIPVATDTQYF.

A remark on this clone: In the same sample, other DNA sequences code for this CDR3. The chain combines TRBV7-9 with TRBJ2-7, with 7 positions matching TRBD1. Trimming took 5 bases from V and 6 from J; bases not matched to a gene: 4. This CDR3 has 12 amino acids. Germline CDR1 SEHNR, CDR2 FQNEAQ (reference sequence). CDR3: CASSLGDSEQYF. DNA for the CDR3: TGTGCCAGCAGCCTAGGGGACAGCGAGCAGTACTTC.

The chain links TRBV6-6 to TRBJ2-5; TRBD2 agrees at 10 bases. The junction had 3 bases not matched to a gene; V was cut back by 3 bases and J by 2 bases. The CDR3 loop spans 15 amino acids. CDR1 is MNHNY and CDR2 is SVGAGI in the germline V gene (reference sequence). The CDR3 loop is CASSYIAGGQETQYF. The CDR3 DNA follows: TGTGCCAGCAGTTATATAGCGGGGGGACAAGAGACCCAGTACTTC.

V and J are TRBV11-2 and TRBJ2-5, with 8 positions matching TRBD1. Losses at the gene ends were 7 bases for V and 13 bases for J; bases not matched to a gene: 17. The germline V gene encodes CDR1 SGHAT and CDR2 FQNNGV. The CDR3 totals 14 residues. DNA for the CDR3: TGTGCCAGCACCACCCCAGGGGGCCAGCTGAGGCGGTACTTC. This translates into CASTTPGGQLRRYF.

The rearrangement links TRBV27 to TRBJ2-7; D is possibly TRBD2 (6 bases). Trimming cost V 7 bases and J 1 base, with 14 bases left between them. Germline V gene data show CDR1 as MNHEY and CDR2 as SMNVEV (reference sequence). This CDR3 contains 14 residues. CDR3 nucleotides: TGTGCCAGCACCCCGACTAGTGGATCCTACGAGCAGTACTTC. Protein sequence: CASTPTSGSYEQYF.

This chain joins TRBV29-1 and TRBJ2-1; D not certain. The CDR3 contains 12 residues. Per the germline V gene, CDR1 is SQVTM and CDR2 is ANQGSEA. V lost 7 bases and J lost 5, with 12 bases in between. CDR3 bases: TGCAGCGGCGGCAGACTGGACAATGAGCAGTTCTTC. Amino acid sequence: CSGGRLDNEQFF.

The chain combines TRBV4-1 with TRBJ2-7, with D perhaps TRBD2 (5 bases). V lost 6 bases to trimming and J lost 1 base, with 13 bases between them. The CDR3 has 14 residues. Germline CDR1 MGHRA, CDR2 YSYEKL. The CDR3: CASRNNEGSYEQYF. The CDR3 region has the DNA TGCGCCAGCAGGAATAACGAGGGTTCCTACGAGCAGTACTTC.

The chain uses TRBV30 and TRBJ1-1; D gene uncertain. Germline lookup yields CDR1 GTSNPN and CDR2 SVGIG (reference sequence). The CDR3 is 12 amino acids. Between the trimmed V and J ends, which lost 0 bases and 4 bases, there was a span of 6 bases. CDR3: CAWSVWSTEAFF. The CDR3 coding sequence is TGTGCCTGGAGTGTGTGGAGCACTGAAGCTTTCTTT.

About this clone: At the DNA level, this CDR3 is encoded by other sequences in the same sample as well. This chain connects TRBV14 to TRBJ1-2; possibly TRBD1 for D (5 bases). In germline, CDR1 is SGHDN, CDR2 FVKESK. This CDR3 contains 12 residues. Trimming left V 2 bases short and J 4 bases short, with 5 bases between. Written as DNA, the CDR3 is TGTGCCAGCAGCCAAACAGGCTATGGCTACACCTTC. Its translation is CASSQTGYGYTF.